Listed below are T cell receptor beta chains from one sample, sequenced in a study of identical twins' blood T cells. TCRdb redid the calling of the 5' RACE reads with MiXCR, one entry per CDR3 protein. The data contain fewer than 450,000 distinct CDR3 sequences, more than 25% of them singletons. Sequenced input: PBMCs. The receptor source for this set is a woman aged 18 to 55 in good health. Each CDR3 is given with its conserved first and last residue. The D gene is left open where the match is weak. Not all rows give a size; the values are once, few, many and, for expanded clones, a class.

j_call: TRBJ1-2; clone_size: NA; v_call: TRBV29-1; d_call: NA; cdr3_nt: TGCAGCGTTCCCCAGGGCACGGGCGGTGGCTACACCTTC; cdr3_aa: CSVPQGTGGGYTF
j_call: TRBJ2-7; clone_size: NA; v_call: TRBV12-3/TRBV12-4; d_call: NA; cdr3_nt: TGTGCCAGCAGTTTAAATAGGAGCTCCTACGAGCAGTACTTC; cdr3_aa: CASSLNRSSYEQYF
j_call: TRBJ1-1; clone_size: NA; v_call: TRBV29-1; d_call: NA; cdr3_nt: TGCAGCGTTGTCGGACACCTGAACACTGAAGCTTTCTTT; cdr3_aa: CSVVGHLNTEAFF
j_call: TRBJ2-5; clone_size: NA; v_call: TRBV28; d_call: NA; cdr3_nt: TGTGCCAGCAGTTCATCACTGGGGGAGAGCCAGTACTTC; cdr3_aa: CASSSSLGESQYF
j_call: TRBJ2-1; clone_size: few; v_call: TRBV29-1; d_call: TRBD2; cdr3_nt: TGCAGCGTTGGGACTAGGCTTTTTGGTGAGCAGTTCTTC; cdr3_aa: CSVGTRLFGEQFF
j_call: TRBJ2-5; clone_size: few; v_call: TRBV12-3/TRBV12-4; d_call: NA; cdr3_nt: TGTGCCAGCAGTTTTGGTGCCCAAGAGACCCAGTACTTC; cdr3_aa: CASSFGAQETQYF
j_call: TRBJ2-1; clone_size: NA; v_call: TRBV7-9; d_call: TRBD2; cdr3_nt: TGTGCCAGCAGCACTTCTGGACTAGCGGCGGGCAATGAGCAGTTCTTC; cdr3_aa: CASSTSGLAAGNEQFF
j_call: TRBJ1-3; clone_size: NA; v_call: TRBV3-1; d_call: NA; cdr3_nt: TGTGCCAGCAGCCCCCGACAGACCTCTGGAAACACCATATATTTT; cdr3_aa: CASSPRQTSGNTIYF
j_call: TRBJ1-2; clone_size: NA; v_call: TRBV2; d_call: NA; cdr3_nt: TGTGCCAGCAGTGAACTCCTGGGTGGCTACACCTTC; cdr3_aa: CASSELLGGYTF
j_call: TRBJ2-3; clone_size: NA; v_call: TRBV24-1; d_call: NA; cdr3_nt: TGTGCCACCAGTGACAACAGGGAAATCACAGATACGCAGTATTTT; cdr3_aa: CATSDNREITDTQYF
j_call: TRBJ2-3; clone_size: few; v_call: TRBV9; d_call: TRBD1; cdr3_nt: TGTGCCAGCAGCGTAGACGACAGGGGGACAGATACGCAGTATTTT; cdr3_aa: CASSVDDRGTDTQYF
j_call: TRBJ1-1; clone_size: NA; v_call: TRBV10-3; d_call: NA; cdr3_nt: TGTGCCATCAGTAGGGACGGCTTAAAAGCTTTCTTT; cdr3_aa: CAISRDGLKAFF
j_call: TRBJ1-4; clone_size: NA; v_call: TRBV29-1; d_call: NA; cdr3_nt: TGCAGCGTTGGTGACATAAGTGAAAAACTGTTTTTT; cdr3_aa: CSVGDISEKLFF
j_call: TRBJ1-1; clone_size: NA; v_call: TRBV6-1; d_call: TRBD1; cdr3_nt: TGTGCCAGCAGTCAGGGGCAGGGGGGCACTGAAGATTTCTTT; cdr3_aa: CASSQGQGGTEDFF
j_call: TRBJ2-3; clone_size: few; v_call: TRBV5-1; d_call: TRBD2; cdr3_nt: TGCGCCAGCAGCTTGAGTAGCGGGGTATCAGATACGCAGTATTTT; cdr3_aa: CASSLSSGVSDTQYF
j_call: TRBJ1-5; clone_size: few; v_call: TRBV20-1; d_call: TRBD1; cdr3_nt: TGCGGTGTTCAGACAGGGGAGGGGCAGCCCCAGCATTTT; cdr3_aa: CGVQTGEGQPQHF
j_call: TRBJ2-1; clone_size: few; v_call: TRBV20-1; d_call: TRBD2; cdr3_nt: TGCAGTGCTAGAGATCGGGGACTAGCGGGAGGCTGGTCCTACAATGAGCAGTTCTTC; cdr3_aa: CSARDRGLAGGWSYNEQFF
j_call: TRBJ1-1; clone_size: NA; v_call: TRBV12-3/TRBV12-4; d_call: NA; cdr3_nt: TGTGCCAGCAGTTACCCCGAGAAAGCTTTCTTT; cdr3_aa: CASSYPEKAFF
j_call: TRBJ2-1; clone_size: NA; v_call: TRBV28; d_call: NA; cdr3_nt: TGTGCCACCCTACAGGGCCATTTCAATGAGCAGTTCTTC; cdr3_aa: CATLQGHFNEQFF
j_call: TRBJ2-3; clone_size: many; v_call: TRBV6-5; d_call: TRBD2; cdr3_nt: TGTGCCAGCAGTTACTCAAATCCTAGCGGAGGAATGACAGATACGCAGTATTTT; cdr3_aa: CASSYSNPSGGMTDTQYF
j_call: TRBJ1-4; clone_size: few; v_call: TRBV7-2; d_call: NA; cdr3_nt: TGTGCCAGCAGCTTAGGGGGGTCATGGGGTGAAAAACTGTTTTTT; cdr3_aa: CASSLGGSWGEKLFF
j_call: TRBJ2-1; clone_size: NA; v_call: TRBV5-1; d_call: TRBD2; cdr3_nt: TGCGCCAGCAGGCATATAGCGGGTTTAAGCTCCTACAATGAGCAGTTCTTC; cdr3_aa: CASRHIAGLSSYNEQFF
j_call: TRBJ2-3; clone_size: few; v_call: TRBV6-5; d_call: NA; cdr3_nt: TGTGCCAGCAGCCCGGCTTTCGGCGGGAGCACAGATACGCAGTATTTT; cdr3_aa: CASSPAFGGSTDTQYF
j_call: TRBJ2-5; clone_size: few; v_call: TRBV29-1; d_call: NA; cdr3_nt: TGCAGCGTTTCCCGAGGTGGGGAGACCCAGTACTTC; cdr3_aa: CSVSRGGETQYF
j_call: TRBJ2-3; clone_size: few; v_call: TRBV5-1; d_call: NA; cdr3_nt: TGCGCCAGCAGCTTGGGTAGGGGATACACAGATACGCAGTATTTT; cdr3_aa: CASSLGRGYTDTQYF
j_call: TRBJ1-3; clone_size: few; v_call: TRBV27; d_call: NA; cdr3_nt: TGTGCCAGCAGTTTAACGGGAAAAGGAAACACCATATATTTT; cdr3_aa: CASSLTGKGNTIYF
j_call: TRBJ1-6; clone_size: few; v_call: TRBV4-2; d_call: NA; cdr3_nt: TGTGCCAGCAGCCAGACAGGTCTGGGCTCCTATAATTCACCCCTCCACTTT; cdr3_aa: CASSQTGLGSYNSPLHF
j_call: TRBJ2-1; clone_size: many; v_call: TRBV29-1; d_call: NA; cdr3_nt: TGCAGCGTTGATAGGGGGTCCTACAATGAGCAGTTCTTC; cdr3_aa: CSVDRGSYNEQFF
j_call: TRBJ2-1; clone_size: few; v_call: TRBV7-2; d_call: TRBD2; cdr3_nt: TGTGCCAGCAGCCTTCGGGAGGGCCGATACAATGAGCAGTTCTTC; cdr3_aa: CASSLREGRYNEQFF
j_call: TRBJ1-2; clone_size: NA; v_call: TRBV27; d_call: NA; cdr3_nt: TGTGCCAGCAGAACCCATCGTGGCCGCTACACCTTC; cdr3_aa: CASRTHRGRYTF
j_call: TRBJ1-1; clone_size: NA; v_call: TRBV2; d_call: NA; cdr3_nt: TGTGTCAGCAGTGAGTTAGTAGGGACCCTGAACACTGAAGCTTTCTTT; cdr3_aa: CVSSELVGTLNTEAFF
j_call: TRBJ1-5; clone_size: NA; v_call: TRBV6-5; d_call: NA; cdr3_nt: TGTGCCAGCAGTTACCCGACAGGCCCAAATCAGACCCAGCATTTT; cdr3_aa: CASSYPTGPNQTQHF
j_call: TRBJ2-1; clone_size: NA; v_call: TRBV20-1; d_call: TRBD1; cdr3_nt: TGCAGTGCTACTCAGGGGGCAGGTGAGCAGTTCTTC; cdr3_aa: CSATQGAGEQFF
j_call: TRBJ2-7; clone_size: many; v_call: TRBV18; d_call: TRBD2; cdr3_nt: TGTGCCAGCTCACCAGCTAGCGGGAGCTACGAGCAGTACTTC; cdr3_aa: CASSPASGSYEQYF
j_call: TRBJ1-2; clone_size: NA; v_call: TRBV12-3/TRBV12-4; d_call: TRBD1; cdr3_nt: TGTGCCAGCAGGCCCGGGACAGGGAACTATGGCTACACCTTC; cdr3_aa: CASRPGTGNYGYTF
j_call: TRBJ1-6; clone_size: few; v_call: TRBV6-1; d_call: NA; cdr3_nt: TGTGCCAGCAGTTGGGACATCTCTAATTCACCCCTCCACTTT; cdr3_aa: CASSWDISNSPLHF
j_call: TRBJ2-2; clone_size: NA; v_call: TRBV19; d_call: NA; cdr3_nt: TGTGCCAGTAGTATAGATTTCGGGGAGCTGTTTTTT; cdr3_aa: CASSIDFGELFF
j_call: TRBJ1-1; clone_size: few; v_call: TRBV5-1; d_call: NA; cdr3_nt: TGCGCCAGCAGCTTGGCCGTACAGGCGAACACTGAAGCTTTCTTT; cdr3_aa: CASSLAVQANTEAFF
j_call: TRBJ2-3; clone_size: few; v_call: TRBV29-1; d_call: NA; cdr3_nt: TGCAGCGCTGGAAAGGGACATTCCACAGATACGCAGTATTTT; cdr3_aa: CSAGKGHSTDTQYF
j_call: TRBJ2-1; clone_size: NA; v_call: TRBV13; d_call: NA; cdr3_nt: TGTGCCTGCAGCTTGGGCCGTGAAAATGAGCAGTTCTTC; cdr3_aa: CACSLGRENEQFF
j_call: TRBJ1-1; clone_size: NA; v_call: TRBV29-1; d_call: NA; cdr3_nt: TGCAGCGTTGGGGGCGGGGACGGCGCTTTCTTT; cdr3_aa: CSVGGGDGAFF
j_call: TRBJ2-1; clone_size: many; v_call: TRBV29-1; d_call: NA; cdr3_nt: TGCAGCGGGACAGATAGCTCCTACAATGAGCAGTTCTTC; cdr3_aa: CSGTDSSYNEQFF
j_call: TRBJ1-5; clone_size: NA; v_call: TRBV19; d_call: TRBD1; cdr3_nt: TGTGCCAGTAGTAACCGGGACAGGGGCAATCAGCCCCAGCATTTT; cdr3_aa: CASSNRDRGNQPQHF
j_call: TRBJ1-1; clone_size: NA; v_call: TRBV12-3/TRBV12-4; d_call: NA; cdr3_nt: TGTGCCAGCATCCCTGGTTGGAACACTGAAGCTTTCTTT; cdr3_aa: CASIPGWNTEAFF
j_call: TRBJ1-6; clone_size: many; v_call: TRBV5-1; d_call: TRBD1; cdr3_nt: TGCGCCAGCAGCTCAAGCAGGGGGTACAATTCACCCCTCCACTTT; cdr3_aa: CASSSSRGYNSPLHF
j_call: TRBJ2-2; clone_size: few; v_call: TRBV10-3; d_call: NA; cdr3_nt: TGTGCCATCAGCGACGGGAACTCGAACACCGGGGAGCTGTTTTTT; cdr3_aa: CAISDGNSNTGELFF
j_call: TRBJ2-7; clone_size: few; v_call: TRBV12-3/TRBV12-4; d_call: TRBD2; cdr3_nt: TGTGCCAGCAGCTATAGCGGGATCCCCTACGAGCAGTACTTC; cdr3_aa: CASSYSGIPYEQYF
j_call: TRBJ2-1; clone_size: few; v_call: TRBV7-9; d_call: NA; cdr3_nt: TGTGCCAGCAGCAGGGACCCAATAGGATCCAATGAGCAGTTCTTC; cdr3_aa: CASSRDPIGSNEQFF
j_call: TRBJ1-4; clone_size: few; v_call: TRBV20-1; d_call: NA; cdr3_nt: TGCAGTTCCACCCTTTTGGGGACGAAGAATGAAAAACTGTTTTTT; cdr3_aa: CSSTLLGTKNEKLFF
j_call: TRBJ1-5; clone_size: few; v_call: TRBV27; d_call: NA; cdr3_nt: TGTGCCAGCAGTCCTCAGTGGGGTCAGCCCCAGCATTTT; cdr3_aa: CASSPQWGQPQHF
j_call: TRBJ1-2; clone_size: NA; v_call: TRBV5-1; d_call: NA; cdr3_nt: TGCGCCAGCAGCTTGAGTCCCGGGGCGGATGGCTACACCTTC; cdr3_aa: CASSLSPGADGYTF
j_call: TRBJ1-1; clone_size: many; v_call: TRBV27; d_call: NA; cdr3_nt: TGTGCCAGCAGCTTTGGATTGAACACTGAAGCTTTCTTT; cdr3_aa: CASSFGLNTEAFF
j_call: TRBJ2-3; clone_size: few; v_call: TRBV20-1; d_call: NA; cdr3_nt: TGCAGTGCTGATGGACTCCGCACAGATACGCAGTATTTT; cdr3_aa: CSADGLRTDTQYF
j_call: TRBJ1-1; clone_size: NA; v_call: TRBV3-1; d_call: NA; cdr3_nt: TGTGCCAGCAGCCCCTTCTCATCAGGGCACACTGAAGCTTTCTTT; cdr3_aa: CASSPFSSGHTEAFF